These 20 T cell receptor beta chains came from one sample sequenced in a study of long-term antiretroviral therapy in people with HIV. The authors ran the immunoSEQ assay, v3.0, at survey level. Libraries were prepared by immunoSEQ multiplex PCR; TCRdb keeps only in-frame clonotypes and omits some of them. The data show about 36,000 clones, over 75% seen once. The input for sequencing was unsorted PBMCs, taken 0.6 years after starting antiretroviral therapy. Every receptor here comes from a man between 18 and 29 years old with HIV.

This clone appeared once. The chain carries TRBV29-1 and TRBJ2-7; D not resolved. The CDR3 is made up of 14 amino acids. CDR1 is SQVTM and CDR2 is ANQGSEA in the germline V gene. Between the trimmed V and J ends, which lost 5 bases and 4 bases, there was a span of 18 bases. The CDR3 reads CSVSETTPGYEQYF. The CDR3 region has the DNA TGCAGCGTTTCGGAAACAACGCCTGGTTACGAGCAGTACTTC.

The chain combines TRBV28 with TRBJ1-5, with 10 bases lining up with TRBD1. Losses at the gene ends were 5 bases for V and 3 bases for J; bases not matched to a gene: 7. Per the germline V gene, CDR1 is MDHEN and CDR2 is SYDVKM. The CDR3 extends over 16 amino acids. CDR3 region: CASSPSGQGINQPQHF. CDR3 nucleotides: TGTGCCAGCAGTCCATCGGGACAGGGGATCAATCAGCCCCAGCATTTT.

The rearrangement links TRBV18 to TRBJ1-4; TRBD1 matches at 7 bases. Germline values: CDR1 KGHSH, CDR2 LQKENI. The CDR3 has 16 residues. V dropped 3 bases and J dropped 7; count of bases not matched to a gene: 11. CDR3 residues: CASSPTLGTEREKLFF. The DNA of the CDR3 is TGTGCCAGCTCACCTACCCTCGGGACAGAGCGTGAAAAACTGTTTTTT.

This chain joins TRBV11-2 and TRBJ2-2, with no clear D. V was clipped by 5 bases and J by 2 bases, with 3 bases between them. The CDR3 loop spans 12 amino acids. Germline CDR1 reads SGHAT; CDR2 reads FQNNGV. CDR3 in DNA: TGTGCCAGCAGCCGTAACACCGGGGAGCTGTTTTTT. This gives the protein CASSRNTGELFF. The whole variable domain, filled in from reference TRBV11-2 and TRBJ2-2, reads EAGVAQSPRYKIIEKRQSVAFWCNPISGHATLYWYQQILGQGPKLLIQFQNNGVVDDSQLPKDRFSAERLKGVDSTLKIQPAKLEDSAVYLCASSRNTGELFFGEGSRLTVL.

The chain links TRBV7-9 to TRBJ2-1; 7 bases line up with TRBD1. Per the germline V gene, CDR1 is SEHNR and CDR2 is FQNEAQ (reference sequence). Losses at the gene ends were 5 bases for V and 2 bases for J; bases not matched to a gene: 9. This CDR3 is built from 16 residues. Here the CDR3 DNA reads TGTGCCAGCAGCCTAGTAGGGGACAGCGCCTACAATGAGCAGTTCTTC. It codes for CASSLVGDSAYNEQFF. Variable domain in full (rest from reference TRBV7-9 and TRBJ2-1): DTGVSQNPRHKITKRGQNVTFRCDPISEHNRLYWYRQTLGQGPEFLTYFQNEAQLEKSRLLSDRFSAERPKGSFSTLEIQRTEQGDSAMYLCASSLVGDSAYNEQFFGPGTRLTVL.

The V gene is TRBV28, the J gene TRBJ1-2; tentative D call: TRBD1 (5 bases). The CDR3 runs to 17 residues. Deletions cut 4 bases from V and 4 bases from J, with 22 bases between. CDR1 is MDHEN, CDR2 SYDVKM, per germline. CDR3 residues: CASSSSPGDGIPYGYTF. CDR3 DNA sequence: TGTGCCAGCAGTTCTAGCCCCGGGGACGGGATTCCCTATGGCTACACCTTC.

The rearrangement uses TRBV23-1 and TRBJ1-1, with a possible D match to TRBD1 (5 bases). TRBV23-1 belongs to the ORF category, with a function that is uncertain. Trimming removed 2 bases at V and 0 bases at J, with 10 bases between. The CDR3 has 15 amino acids. The CDR3, as DNA: TGCGCCAGCAGTCAACCCCGGGGGATGAACACTGAAGCTTTCTTT. Protein product: CASSQPRGMNTEAFF.

This clone has a handful of counts. The rearrangement links TRBV19 to TRBJ1-1, with 8 bases lining up with TRBD1. The CDR3 has 13 amino acids. Germline CDR1 reads LNHDA; CDR2 reads SQIVND (reference sequence). Losses at the gene ends were 5 bases for V and 8 bases for J; bases not matched to a gene: 7. CDR3 sequence reads: CASSPTGAVEAFF. The CDR3 DNA follows: TGTGCCAGTAGTCCGACAGGGGCGGTGGAAGCTTTCTTT.

This sequence joins TRBV28 and TRBJ2-3; D not certain. Germline V gene sequence: CDR1 MDHEN, CDR2 SYDVKM. V was shortened by 5 bases and J by 6 bases, with 9 bases between the two germline ends. The length of the CDR3 is 12 residues. DNA of the CDR3: TGTGCCAGCAGTCCCACACGGGATACGCAGTATTTT. Its translation: CASSPTRDTQYF.

This clone came up a few times. This chain uses TRBV2 with TRBJ2-1; D is uncertain. The V gene's germline CDR1 is SNHLY and CDR2 FYNNEI. The CDR3 runs to 15 residues. Trimming took off 2 bases at V and 8 bases at J, with 16 bases between the two ends. DNA for the CDR3: TGTGCCAGCAGTGAACCTACGGCCCCCTGGGATGAGCAGTTCTTC. Protein sequence: CASSEPTAPWDEQFF.

V and J are TRBV5-4 and TRBJ2-3; D unclear. V lost 4 bases to trimming and J lost 0 bases, with 12 bases between them. Germline V lookup: CDR1 SGHNT, CDR2 YYREEE (reference sequence). This CDR3 is built from 15 residues. As DNA, the CDR3 is TGTGCCAGCAGCCCCGCTCGCTCTAGCACAGATACGCAGTATTTT. Translation: CASSPARSSTDTQYF.

The chain uses TRBV25-1 and TRBJ2-7; D gene uncertain. The ends were cut back, 3 bases at V and 2 bases at J, with 11 bases in the middle. Germline V gene sequence: CDR1 MGHDK, CDR2 SYGVNS. The CDR3 has 14 residues. DNA of the CDR3: TGTGCCAGCAGTGAGGTGGGAACAGCCTACGAGCAGTACTTC. Amino acid sequence: CASSEVGTAYEQYF.

The J gene is TRBJ2-1, the V gene TRBV19, with D maybe TRBD2 (6 bases). The CDR3 has 17 residues. Germline V gene data show CDR1 as LNHDA and CDR2 as SQIVND (reference sequence). Trimming cost V 0 bases and J 2 bases, with 14 bases left between them. The CDR3 DNA reads as TGTGCCAGTAGTATAGATGCTGCCACGGGGGCCTACAATGAGCAGTTCTTC. Translation gives CASSIDAATGAYNEQFF.

CDR3 sequence: CASRWGIGTEAFF. The CDR3 nucleotides read TGTGCCAGTCGTTGGGGGATAGGAACTGAAGCTTTCTTT. The V and J genes are TRBV19 and TRBJ1-1; the D gene is possibly TRBD1 (5 bases). This CDR3 is 13 amino acids long. Trimming stripped 8 bases from V and 5 bases from J, with 15 bases between. In germline, CDR1 is LNHDA, CDR2 SQIVND (reference sequence). Supplemented by reference TRBV19 and TRBJ1-1, the full variable domain reads DGGITQSPKYLFRKEGQNVTLSCEQNLNHDAMYWYRQDPGQGLRLIYYSQIVNDFQKGDIAEGYSVSREKKESFPLTVTSAQKNPTAFYLCASRWGIGTEAFFGQGTRLTVV.

The chain carries TRBV2 and TRBJ2-7; 7 nucleotides agree with TRBD2. V was pared by 6 bases and J by 0 bases, with 8 bases of the junction left unmatched. The CDR3 runs to 15 residues. Germline V gene data show CDR1 as SNHLY and CDR2 as FYNNEI. The CDR3 nucleotides are TGTGCCAGCAGGGGAGGGGACTTTTACTCCTACGAGCAGTACTTC. Amino acids: CASRGGDFYSYEQYF.

The genes are TRBV9 and TRBJ2-3; D ambiguous. This CDR3 spans 15 amino acids. V lost 0 bases to trimming and J lost 0 bases, with 8 bases between them. From germline, CDR1 is SGDLS and CDR2 YYNGEE. DNA of the CDR3: TGTGCCAGCAGCGTAGTATCAGCGAGCACAGATACGCAGTATTTT. Translated, it gives CASSVVSASTDTQYF.

V and J are TRBV28 and TRBJ2-1; 7 bases align to TRBD2. Germline V gives CDR1 MDHEN, CDR2 SYDVKM. CDR3 length equals 17 residues. V shed 6 bases and J 3 bases; nucleotides not matched to a gene: 14. The chain's CDR3 is CASSPLGAGAVYNEQFF. Written as DNA, the CDR3 is TGTGCCAGCAGCCCTTTAGGGGCGGGAGCGGTCTACAATGAGCAGTTCTTC.

This chain connects TRBV27 to TRBJ2-1, with D possibly TRBD2 on 6 matching bases. CDR3 length: 15 residues. Germline assignment: CDR1 MNHEY and CDR2 SMNVEV (reference sequence). The V end was cut by 6 bases, the J end by 0 bases, with 12 bases between. The CDR3 reads CASRHRRDSYNEQFF. The CDR3, as DNA: TGTGCCAGCAGGCATCGGCGGGACTCCTACAATGAGCAGTTCTTC.

The rearrangement uses TRBV6-1 and TRBJ1-1; TRBD1 matches at 8 bases. The ends lost 8 bases at V and 4 bases at J; junction bases unmatched: 6. This CDR3 has 13 amino acids. The germline V gene encodes CDR1 MNHNS and CDR2 SASEGT. The CDR3 is CASAQGASTEAFF. The CDR3, as DNA: TGTGCCAGCGCTCAGGGGGCGAGCACTGAAGCTTTCTTT.

The V gene is TRBV7-3, the J gene TRBJ1-1; D unclear. The V end lost 0 bases, the J end lost 1 base, and 9 bases lay between the germline ends. The length of the CDR3 is 15 residues. Germline CDR1 is SGHTA and CDR2 is FQGTGA. The CDR3 loop is CASSLTGGGNTEAFF. As DNA, the CDR3 is TGTGCCAGCAGCTTAACTGGAGGAGGGAACACTGAAGCTTTCTTT. Combining the CDR3 with reference TRBV7-3 and TRBJ1-1 gives the whole variable domain GAGVSQTPSNKVTEKGKYVELRCDPISGHTALYWYRQSLGQGPEFLIYFQGTGAADDSGLPNDRFFAVRPEGSVSTLKIQRTERGDSAVYLCASSLTGGGNTEAFFGQGTRLTVV.